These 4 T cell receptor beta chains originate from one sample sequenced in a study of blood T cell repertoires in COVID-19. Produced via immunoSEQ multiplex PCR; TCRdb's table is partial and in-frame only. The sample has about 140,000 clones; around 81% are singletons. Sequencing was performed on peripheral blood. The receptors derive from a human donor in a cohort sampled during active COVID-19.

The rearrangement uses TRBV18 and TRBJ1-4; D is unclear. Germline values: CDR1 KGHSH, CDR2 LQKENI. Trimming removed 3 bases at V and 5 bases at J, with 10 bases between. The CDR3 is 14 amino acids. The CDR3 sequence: CASSPNSLNEKLFF. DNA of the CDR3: TGTGCCAGCTCACCGAACAGCCTAAATGAAAAACTGTTTTTT.

The CDR3 region is CASSLVNTGTDTQYF. The CDR3, as DNA: TGTGCCAGCAGCTTAGTCAATACAGGGACAGATACGCAGTATTTT. The gene calls are TRBV7-9 and TRBJ2-3; D is perhaps TRBD1 (6 bases). Germline V gives CDR1 SEHNR, CDR2 FQNEAQ (reference sequence). The CDR3 totals 15 residues. Trimming removed 1 base from V and 3 bases from J, with 11 bases in between.

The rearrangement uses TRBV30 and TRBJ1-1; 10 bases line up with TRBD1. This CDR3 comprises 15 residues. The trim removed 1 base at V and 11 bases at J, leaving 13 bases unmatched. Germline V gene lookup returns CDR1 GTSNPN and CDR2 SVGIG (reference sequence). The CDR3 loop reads CAWSGIRDRGPIAFF. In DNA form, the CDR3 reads TGTGCCTGGAGTGGGATTCGCGACAGGGGGCCTATCGCTTTCTTT. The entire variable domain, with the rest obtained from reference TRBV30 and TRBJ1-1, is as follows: SQTIHQWPATLVQPVGSPLSLECTVEGTSNPNLYWYRQAAGRGLQLLFYSVGIGQISSEVPQNLSASRPQDRQFILSSKKLLLSDSGFYLCAWSGIRDRGPIAFFGQGTRLTVV.

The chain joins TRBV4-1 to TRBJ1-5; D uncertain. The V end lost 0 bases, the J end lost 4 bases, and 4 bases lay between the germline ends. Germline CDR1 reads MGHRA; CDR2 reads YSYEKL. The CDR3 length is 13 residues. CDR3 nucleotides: TGCGCCAGCAGCCAAGAACAAAATCAGCCCCAGCATTTT. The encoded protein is CASSQEQNQPQHF.